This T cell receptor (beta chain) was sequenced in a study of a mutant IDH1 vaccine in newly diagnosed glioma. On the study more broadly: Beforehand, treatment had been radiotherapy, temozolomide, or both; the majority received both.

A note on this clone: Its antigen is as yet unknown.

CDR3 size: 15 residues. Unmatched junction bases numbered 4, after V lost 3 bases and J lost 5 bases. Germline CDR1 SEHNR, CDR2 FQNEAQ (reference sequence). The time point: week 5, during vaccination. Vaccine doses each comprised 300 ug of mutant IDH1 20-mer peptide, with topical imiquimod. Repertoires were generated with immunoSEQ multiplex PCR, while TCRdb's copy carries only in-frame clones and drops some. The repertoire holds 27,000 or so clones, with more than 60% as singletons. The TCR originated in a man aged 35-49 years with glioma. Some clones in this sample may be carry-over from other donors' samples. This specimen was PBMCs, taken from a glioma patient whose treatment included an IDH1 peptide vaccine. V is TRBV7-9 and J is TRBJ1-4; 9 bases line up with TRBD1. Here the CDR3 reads CASSFSTGGNEKLFF. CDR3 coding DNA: TGTGCCAGCAGCTTCTCGACAGGGGGGAATGAAAAACTGTTTTTT.